This T cell receptor (beta chain) originates from a study of T cells expressing NK-cell markers. Study information: From sorted CD3+CD56+NKG2C+, CD3+CD56+NKG2C- and CD3+CD56-NKG2C+ T cells came the TCR beta repertoires. Among eight sequenced donors, seven carried HCMV seropositivity while one was seronegative.

No DNA is given; TCRdb re-called the 5' RACE reads and lists each CDR3 protein once. Reported are 450,000 to 600,000 distinct CDR3 sequences; the ten largest clones contain 3.5% to 4.5%. With regard to this clonotype: As yet, its antigen is unknown.

Study outcomes and limitations: The contribution of dominant NKG2C+ clonotypes to CD8+ T cells in roughly six donors was roughly 1.0-8%. The leading position in the CD3+CD56-NKG2C+ fraction of a handful of donors also went to these clonotypes.

The germline gives CDR1 MNHEY, CDR2 SVGEGT. The CDR3 runs to 14 residues. The receptor was isolated from a man aged 18 to 30 in good health. The sample was blood T cells: a sorted CD56 or NKG2C T cell subset, CD4+ or CD8+ T cells, or bulk PBMC T cells (not recorded which). The rearrangement links TRBV6-2 or TRBV6-3 to TRBJ2-7; the TRBD2 assignment by TCRdb is unverifiable without DNA. The chain's CDR3 is CASRLRTSGDEQYF.